This TCR beta chain was documented in a study of neurological immune-mediated disorders. Broader study findings: The most TCR clonal expansion was seen in HTLV-1-associated myelopathy, whereas the least was seen in multiple sclerosis, below the level in healthy controls. There were no CDR3 amino acid sequences shared by expanded clones across subjects, a result suggesting private repertoires in all groups.

Worth noting for this clonotype: Its antigen is undetermined.

Template-switch 5'RACE cDNA synthesis added a 10-nucleotide unique molecular identifier. One entry per CDR3 protein results from TCRdb running MiXCR on the 5' RACE reads. Of about 50,000 distinct CDR3 sequences in the sample, 10% were seen once. Unsorted libraries came from 2 million PBMCs stored at -80 °C. The clonotype originates from a man in his sixties or seventies with HTLV-1-associated myelopathy (HAM/TSP). Sequenced: PBMCs.

CDR3 residues: CASSVGMTYNEQFF. The CDR3 DNA sequence: TGTGCCAGCAGCGTCGGTATGACCTACAATGAGCAGTTCTTC. The rearrangement uses TRBV9 and TRBJ2-1; no firm D call. The CDR3 has 14 amino acids. V was trimmed by 2 bases and J by 2 bases, leaving 8 bases between them. Per the germline V gene, CDR1 is SGDLS and CDR2 is YYNGEE.